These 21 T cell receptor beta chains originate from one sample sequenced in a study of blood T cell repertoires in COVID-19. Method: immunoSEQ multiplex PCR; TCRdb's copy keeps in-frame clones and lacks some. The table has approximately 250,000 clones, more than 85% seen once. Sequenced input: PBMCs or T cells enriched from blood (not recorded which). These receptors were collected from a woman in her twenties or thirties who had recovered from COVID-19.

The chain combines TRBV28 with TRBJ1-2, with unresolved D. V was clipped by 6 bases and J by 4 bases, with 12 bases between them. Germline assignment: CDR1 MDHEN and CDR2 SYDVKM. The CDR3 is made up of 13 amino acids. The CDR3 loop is CASSQVPAYGYTF. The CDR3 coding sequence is TGTGCCAGCAGCCAGGTTCCGGCCTATGGCTACACCTTC.

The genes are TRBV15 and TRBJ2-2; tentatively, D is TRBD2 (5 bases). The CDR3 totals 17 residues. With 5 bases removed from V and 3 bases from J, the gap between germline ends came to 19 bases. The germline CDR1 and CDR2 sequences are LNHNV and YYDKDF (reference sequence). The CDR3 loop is CATSSPGLPSDTGELFF. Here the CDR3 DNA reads TGTGCCACCAGCTCACCCGGACTCCCTTCGGACACCGGGGAGCTGTTTTTT.

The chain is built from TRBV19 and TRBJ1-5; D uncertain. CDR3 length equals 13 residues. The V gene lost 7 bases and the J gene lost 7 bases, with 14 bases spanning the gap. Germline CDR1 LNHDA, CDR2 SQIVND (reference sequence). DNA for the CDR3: TGTGCCAGTAACCAAGTCAGGTACCAGCCCCAGCATTTT. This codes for CASNQVRYQPQHF.

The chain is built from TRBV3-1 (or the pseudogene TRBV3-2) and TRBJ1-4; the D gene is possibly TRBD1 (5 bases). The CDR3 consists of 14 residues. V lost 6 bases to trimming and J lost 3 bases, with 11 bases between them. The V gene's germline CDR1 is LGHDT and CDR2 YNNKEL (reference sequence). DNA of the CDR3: TGTGCCAGCAGTCGGGGGAGGGCTAATGAAAAACTGTTTTTT. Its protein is CASSRGRANEKLFF.

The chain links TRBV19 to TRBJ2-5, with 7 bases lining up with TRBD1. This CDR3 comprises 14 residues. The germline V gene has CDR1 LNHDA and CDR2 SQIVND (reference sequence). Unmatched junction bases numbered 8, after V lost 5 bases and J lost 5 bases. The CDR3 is CASSLNRGTETQYF. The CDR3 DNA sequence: TGTGCCAGTAGTCTAAACAGGGGTACTGAGACCCAGTACTTC.

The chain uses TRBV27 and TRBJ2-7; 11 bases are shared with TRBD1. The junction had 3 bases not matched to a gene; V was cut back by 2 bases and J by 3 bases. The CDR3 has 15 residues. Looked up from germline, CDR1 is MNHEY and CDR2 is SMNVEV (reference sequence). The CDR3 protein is CASSLTGTGGYEQYF. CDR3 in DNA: TGTGCCAGCAGTTTAACCGGGACAGGGGGCTACGAGCAGTACTTC.

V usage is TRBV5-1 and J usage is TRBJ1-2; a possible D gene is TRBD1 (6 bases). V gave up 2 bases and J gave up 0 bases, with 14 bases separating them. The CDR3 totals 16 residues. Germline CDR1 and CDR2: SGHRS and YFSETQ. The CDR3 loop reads CASSLMTGVSNYGYTF. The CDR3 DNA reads TGCGCCAGCAGCTTAATGACAGGAGTTTCTAACTATGGCTACACCTTC.

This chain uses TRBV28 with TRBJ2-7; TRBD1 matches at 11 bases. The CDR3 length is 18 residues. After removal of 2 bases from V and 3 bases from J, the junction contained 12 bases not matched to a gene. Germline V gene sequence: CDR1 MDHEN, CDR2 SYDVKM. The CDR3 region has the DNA TGTGCCAGCAGTTTACGGGCATTTTGGGGGACAGGGGGCTACGAGCAGTACTTC. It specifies CASSLRAFWGTGGYEQYF.

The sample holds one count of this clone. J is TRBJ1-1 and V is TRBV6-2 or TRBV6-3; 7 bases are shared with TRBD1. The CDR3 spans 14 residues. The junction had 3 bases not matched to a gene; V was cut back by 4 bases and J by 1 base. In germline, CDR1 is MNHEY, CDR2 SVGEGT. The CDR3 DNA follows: TGTGCCAGCAGTTTAGGGGACAGGAACACTGAAGCTTTCTTT. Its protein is CASSLGDRNTEAFF.

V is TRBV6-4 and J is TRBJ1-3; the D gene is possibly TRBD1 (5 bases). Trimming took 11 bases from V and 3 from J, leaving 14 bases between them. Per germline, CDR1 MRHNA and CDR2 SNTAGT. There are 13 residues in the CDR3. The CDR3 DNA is TGTGCCTCCAGCCCAGGGTATGGAAACACCATATATTTT. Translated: CASSPGYGNTIYF.

The CDR3 bases are TGCGCCAGCAGCCAGGACAGGGATGGTGGAGCTTTCTTT. This codes for CASSQDRDGGAFF. The chain is built from TRBV4-3 and TRBJ1-1; the match to TRBD1 covers 8 bases. From germline, CDR1 is LGHNA and CDR2 YSLEER. After removal of 3 bases from V and 10 bases from J, the junction contained 7 bases not matched to a gene. The CDR3 totals 13 residues.

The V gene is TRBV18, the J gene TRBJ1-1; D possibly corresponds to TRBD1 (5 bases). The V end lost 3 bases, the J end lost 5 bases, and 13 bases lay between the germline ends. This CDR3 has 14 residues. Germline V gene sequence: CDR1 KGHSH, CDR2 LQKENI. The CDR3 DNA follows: TGTGCCAGCTCACCCTGGCAGGGTGCAACTGAAGCTTTCTTT. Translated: CASSPWQGATEAFF.

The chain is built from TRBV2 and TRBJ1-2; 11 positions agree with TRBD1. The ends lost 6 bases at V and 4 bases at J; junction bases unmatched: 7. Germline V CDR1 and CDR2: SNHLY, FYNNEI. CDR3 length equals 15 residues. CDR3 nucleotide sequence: TGTGCCAGCAGCGAGAAGGGGACAGGGGGCTATGGCTACACCTTC. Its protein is CASSEKGTGGYGYTF. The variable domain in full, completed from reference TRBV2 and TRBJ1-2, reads EPEVTQTPSHQVTQMGQEVILRCVPISNHLYFYWYRQILGQKVEFLVSFYNNEISEKSEIFDDQFSVERPDGSNFTLKIRSTKLEDSAMYFCASSEKGTGGYGYTFGSGTRLTVV.

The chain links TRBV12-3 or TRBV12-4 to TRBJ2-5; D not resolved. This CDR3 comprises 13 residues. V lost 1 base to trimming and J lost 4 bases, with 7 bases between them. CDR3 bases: TGTGCCAGCAGTTTAGGGCATTCAGAGACCCAGTACTTC. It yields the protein CASSLGHSETQYF.

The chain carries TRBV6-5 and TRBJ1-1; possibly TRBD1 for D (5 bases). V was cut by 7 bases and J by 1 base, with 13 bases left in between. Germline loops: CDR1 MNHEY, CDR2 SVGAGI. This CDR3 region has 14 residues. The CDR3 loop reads CASTRDFQNTEAFF. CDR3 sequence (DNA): TGTGCCAGCACTAGGGACTTCCAGAACACTGAAGCTTTCTTT.

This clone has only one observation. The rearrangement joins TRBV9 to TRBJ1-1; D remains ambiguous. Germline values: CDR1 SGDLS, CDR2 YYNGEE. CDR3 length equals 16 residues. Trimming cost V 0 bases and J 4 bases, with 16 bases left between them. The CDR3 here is CASSVVSSSRGTEAFF. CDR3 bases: TGTGCCAGCAGCGTAGTCTCCTCCAGCCGGGGCACTGAAGCTTTCTTT.

For the CDR3, the DNA is TGTGCCATCAGAGATCGGACTAGCGGGAGTGCCAATGAGCAGTTCTTC. Translated, it gives CAIRDRTSGSANEQFF. This chain joins TRBV10-3 and TRBJ2-1; the match to TRBD2 covers 13 bases. CDR1 is ENHRY, CDR2 SYGVKD, per germline. This CDR3 is built from 16 residues. The V gene end was trimmed by 6 bases and the J gene end by 6 bases; junction bases not matched to a gene: 8.

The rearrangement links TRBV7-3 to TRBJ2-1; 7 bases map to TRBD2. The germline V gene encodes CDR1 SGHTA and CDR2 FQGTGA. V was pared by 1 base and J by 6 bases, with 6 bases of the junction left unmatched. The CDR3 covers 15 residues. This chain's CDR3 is CASSLIGLGTNEQFF. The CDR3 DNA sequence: TGTGCCAGCAGCTTAATCGGACTAGGAACCAATGAGCAGTTCTTC. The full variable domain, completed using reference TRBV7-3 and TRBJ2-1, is GAGVSQTPSNKVTEKGKYVELRCDPISGHTALYWYRQSLGQGPEFLIYFQGTGAADDSGLPNDRFFAVRPEGSVSTLKIQRTERGDSAVYLCASSLIGLGTNEQFFGPGTRLTVL.

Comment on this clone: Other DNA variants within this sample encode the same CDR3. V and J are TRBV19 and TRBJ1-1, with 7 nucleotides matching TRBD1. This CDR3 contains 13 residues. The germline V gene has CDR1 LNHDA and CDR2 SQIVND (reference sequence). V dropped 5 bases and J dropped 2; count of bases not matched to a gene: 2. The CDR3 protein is CASSGTANTEAFF. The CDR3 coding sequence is TGTGCCAGTAGTGGGACAGCCAACACTGAAGCTTTCTTT.

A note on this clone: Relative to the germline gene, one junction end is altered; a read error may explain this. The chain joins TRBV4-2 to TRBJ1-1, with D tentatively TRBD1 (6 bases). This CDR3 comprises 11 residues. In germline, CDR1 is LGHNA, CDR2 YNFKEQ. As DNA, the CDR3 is TGTGCCAGCAGCCAGGGGGCTGAGGCTTTCTTT. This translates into CASSQGAEAFF.

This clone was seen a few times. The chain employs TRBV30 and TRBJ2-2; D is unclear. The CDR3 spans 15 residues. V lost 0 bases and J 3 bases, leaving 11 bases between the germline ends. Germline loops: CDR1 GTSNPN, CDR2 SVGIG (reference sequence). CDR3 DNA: TGTGCCTGGAGTGTATGGGCAATATACACCGGGGAGCTGTTTTTT. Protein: CAWSVWAIYTGELFF.